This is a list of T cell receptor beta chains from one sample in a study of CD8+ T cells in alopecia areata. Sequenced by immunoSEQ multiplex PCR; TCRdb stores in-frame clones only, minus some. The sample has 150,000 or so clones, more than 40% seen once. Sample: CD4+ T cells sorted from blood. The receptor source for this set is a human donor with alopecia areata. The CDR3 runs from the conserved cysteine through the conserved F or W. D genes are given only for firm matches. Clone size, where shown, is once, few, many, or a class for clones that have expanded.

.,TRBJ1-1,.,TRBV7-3,TGTGCCAGCAGCCCCTTAATGGACACTGAAGCTTTCTTT,CASSPLMDTEAFF
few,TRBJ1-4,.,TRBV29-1,TGCAGCGTAGTGACAGTACCTAATGAAAAACTGTTTTTT,CSVVTVPNEKLFF
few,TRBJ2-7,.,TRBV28,TGTGCCAGCAGTTTACCCGGATTAACCTACGAGCAGTACTTC,CASSLPGLTYEQYF
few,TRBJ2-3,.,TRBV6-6,TGTGCCAGCAGTCCAACCCCGGGGGGCACAGATACGCAGTATTTT,CASSPTPGGTDTQYF
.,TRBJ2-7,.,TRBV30,TGTGCCTGGAGTATAGTCAGGAAGCAGTGGTACTTC,CAWSIVRKQWYF
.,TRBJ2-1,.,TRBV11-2,TGTGCCAGCAGCTTAATTAAGTCTAGCGATTACAATGAGCAGTTCTTC,CASSLIKSSDYNEQFF
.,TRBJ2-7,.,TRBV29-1,TGCAGCGTTTTTGCAGGTACCTACGAGCAGTACTTC,CSVFAGTYEQYF
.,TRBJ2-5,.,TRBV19,TGTGCCAGCAGGGAACAGGGTGTGAAGGAGACCCAGTACTTC,CASREQGVKETQYF
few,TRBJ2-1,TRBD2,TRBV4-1,TGCGCCAGCAGCAGCCCCGGGACTAGCTTCTACAATGAGCAGTTCTTC,CASSSPGTSFYNEQFF
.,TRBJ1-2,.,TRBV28,TGTGCCAGCAGTTTAACTTCTCGGGCCTATGGCTACACCTTC,CASSLTSRAYGYTF
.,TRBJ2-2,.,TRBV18,TGTGCCAGCTCACCGTTGACAGCAACTGGCACCGGGGAGCTGTTTTTT,CASSPLTATGTGELFF
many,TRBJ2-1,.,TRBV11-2,TGTGCCAGCAGCACAGGACCCCTTGGCAATGAGCAGTTCTTC,CASSTGPLGNEQFF
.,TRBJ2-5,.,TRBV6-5,TGTGCCAGCAGTTACTCGCGACAGGTGGATCTTGGGACCCAGTACTTC,CASSYSRQVDLGTQYF
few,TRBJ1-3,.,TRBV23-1,TGCGCCAGCAGTCAAGTTTTCGGGGCCTCTGGAAACACCATATATTTT,CASSQVFGASGNTIYF
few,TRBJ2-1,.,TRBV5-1,TGCGCCAGCAGCTTGTACAATGAGCAGTTCTTC,CASSLYNEQFF
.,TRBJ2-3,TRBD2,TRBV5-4,TGTGCCAGCAGCTTGAGTGGCGGGGGTGGCACAGATACGCAGTATTTT,CASSLSGGGGTDTQYF
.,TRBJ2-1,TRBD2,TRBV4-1,TGCGCCAGCAGCCGAAAACTAGCGGGAAATTACAATGAGCAGTTCTTC,CASSRKLAGNYNEQFF
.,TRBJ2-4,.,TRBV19,TGTGCCAGTAGGGTTGTGGCACTAGCCAAAAACATTCAGTACTTC,CASRVVALAKNIQYF
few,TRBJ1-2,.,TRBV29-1,TGCAGCGTTAGACAGACTAGGGATGGCTACACCTTC,CSVRQTRDGYTF
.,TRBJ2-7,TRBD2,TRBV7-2,TGTGCCAGCAGCTTAGGTTTCATACTAGCGGGCCGCCACTACGAGCAGTACTTC,CASSLGFILAGRHYEQYF
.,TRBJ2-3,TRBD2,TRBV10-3,TGTGCCATCAGTGACCCGGCGGGAGGGCCAGATACGCAGTATTTT,CAISDPAGGPDTQYF
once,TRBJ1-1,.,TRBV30,TGTGCCAGTAGTACACTTCGAGGAACTGAAGCTTTCTTT,CASSTLRGTEAFF
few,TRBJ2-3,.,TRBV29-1,TGCAGCGTTGAAGAGGGCCGGGCAGATACGCAGTATTTT,CSVEEGRADTQYF
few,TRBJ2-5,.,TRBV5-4,TGTGCCAGCAGTCCAGGGTACGAGACCCAGTACTTC,CASSPGYETQYF
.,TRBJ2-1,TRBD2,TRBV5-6,TGTGCCAGCAGCTGGGGACTAGCGGGAGGGCCTGGCTCCTACAATGAGCAGTTCTTC,CASSWGLAGGPGSYNEQFF
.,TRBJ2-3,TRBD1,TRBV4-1,TGCGCCAGCAACCAGGGACAGGGGGCCCAAGGTGATACGCAGTATTTT,CASNQGQGAQGDTQYF
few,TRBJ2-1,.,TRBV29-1,TGCAGCGTTCGAGCGGCGGGCGATGAGCAGTTCTTC,CSVRAAGDEQFF
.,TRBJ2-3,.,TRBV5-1,TGCGCCAGCAGCTTCCCCGGTGAGGATACGCAGTATTTT,CASSFPGEDTQYF
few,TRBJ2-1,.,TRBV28,TGTGCCAGCAGTTTAGTAGGGTTCCATGAGCAGTTCTTC,CASSLVGFHEQFF
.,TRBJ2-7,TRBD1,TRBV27,TGTGCCAGCAGTCTCCAGGGGGACTCCTACGAGCAGTACTTC,CASSLQGDSYEQYF
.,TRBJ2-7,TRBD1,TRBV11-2,TGTGCCAGCAGCCCCCGAACAGGGGCCTCGAGCTCCTACGAGCAGTACTTC,CASSPRTGASSSYEQYF
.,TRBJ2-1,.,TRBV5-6,TGTGCCAGCAGCTTGGCCATGGGTGGCGAGCAGTTCTTC,CASSLAMGGEQFF
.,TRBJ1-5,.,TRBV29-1,TGCAGCGTTGAAGATGGTGGGGGCAATCAGCCCCAGCATTTT,CSVEDGGGNQPQHF
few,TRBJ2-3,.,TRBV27,TGTGCCAGCAGTCCCCTCCCCATCACAGATACGCAGTATTTT,CASSPLPITDTQYF
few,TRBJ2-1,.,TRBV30,TGTGCCTGGAGTGTACTGTCCTACAATGAGCAGTTCTTC,CAWSVLSYNEQFF
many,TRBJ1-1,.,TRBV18,TGTGCCAGCCATCAATCGTATAACACTGAAGCTTTCTTT,CASHQSYNTEAFF
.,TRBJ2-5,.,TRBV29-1,TGCAGCGTTGTGGGCTTCCAAGAGACCCAGTACTTC,CSVVGFQETQYF
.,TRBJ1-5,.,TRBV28,TGTGCCACCGAGGGGGGCGATCAGCCCCAGCATTTT,CATEGGDQPQHF
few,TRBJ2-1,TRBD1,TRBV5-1,TGCGCCAGCAGCTTATCTCCACCGGGACAGGGCTACAATGAGCAGTTCTTC,CASSLSPPGQGYNEQFF
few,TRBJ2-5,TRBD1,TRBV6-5,TGTGCCAGCAGCGGCGGACAGGGTTTAGAGACCCAGTACTTC,CASSGGQGLETQYF
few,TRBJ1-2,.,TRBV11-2,TGTGCCAGCAGCTTAGATCGAGGGGCGAAGGGTGGCTACACCTTC,CASSLDRGAKGGYTF
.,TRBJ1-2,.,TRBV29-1,TGCAGCGTTGTGGCAAACTATGGCTACACCTTC,CSVVANYGYTF
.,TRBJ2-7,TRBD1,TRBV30,TGTGCCTGGAGTAGTAAAATGGGCAGGGGGCCCCTTTACGAGCAGTACTTC,CAWSSKMGRGPLYEQYF
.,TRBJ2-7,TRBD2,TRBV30,TGTGCCTGGAGTGCCAATAGCGGGAGAACCTACGAGCAGTACTTC,CAWSANSGRTYEQYF
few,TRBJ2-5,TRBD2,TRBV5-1,TGCGCCAGCAGCTTGGCCGGTTGGGGAGCGGGAGTCCAAGAGACCCAGTACTTC,CASSLAGWGAGVQETQYF
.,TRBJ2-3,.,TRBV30,TGTGCCTGGAGTTTCGGAGAGGCAGATACGCAGTATTTT,CAWSFGEADTQYF
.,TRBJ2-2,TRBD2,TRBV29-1,TGCAGCGAATCTAGCGGGAGGCTGGGCACCGGGGAGCTGTTTTTT,CSESSGRLGTGELFF